The clone carrying this T cell receptor (beta chain) was observed a handful of times. What it binds is not known. Receiving focal radiation plus CTLA-4 blockade with ipilimumab were patients who had chemo-refractory metastatic non-small-cell lung cancer. Repertoires were generated with immunoSEQ multiplex PCR, while TCRdb's copy carries only in-frame clones and drops some. The table has tens of thousands of clones, 55% to 75% seen once; the top ten hold under 13%. This record belongs to a study of radiotherapy plus CTLA-4 blockade in lung cancer. General study findings and limits: In blood, early T cell clone dynamics reportedly predicted response best, together with interferon-beta. TCR clones of tumor origin grew in blood after radiotherapy plus ipilimumab.

The CDR3 contains 17 residues. V lost 4 bases to trimming and J lost 1 base; unmatched junction nucleotides: 11. Germline lookup yields CDR1 KGHSH and CDR2 LQKENI. This clonotype was sampled from a human donor with non-small cell lung cancer who had stable disease on radiotherapy plus ipilimumab. This rearrangement joins TRBV18 to TRBJ2-7; 9 bases map to TRBD1. The material sequenced was peripheral blood, taken from a patient treated with radiotherapy plus ipilimumab. The CDR3 DNA is TGTGCCAGCTCACTCACTGGCGCCGGGACAGGGTCCTACGAGCAGTACTTC. It codes for CASSLTGAGTGSYEQYF.